This T cell receptor (beta chain) was documented in a study of T-cell reconstitution after alpha-beta-depleted transplantation in children. The library targeted TCRbeta and was prepared with unique molecular identifiers. TCRdb re-derived calls from the PCR reads in MiXCR, one entry per CDR3 protein. The sample contains a few hundred thousand distinct CDR3 sequences, 10% to 15% of which appear only once. The CDR3 consists of 17 residues. The ends were cut back, 5 bases at V and 3 bases at J, with 24 bases in the middle. The germline V gene encodes CDR1 SQVTM and CDR2 ANQGSEA. Study results and caveats: Some patients' high day-60 TCRbeta diversity was traced to surviving recipient T cells and thymic progenitors. Reportedly, only several hundred clones from non-depleted graft cells drove alpha-beta T-cell counts at about two months. Among T cells one year after transplant, newly produced cells accounted for most counts and diversity.

The table lists this clonotype with many counts. The antigen is undetermined. The chain recombines TRBV29-1 with TRBJ2-3; D remains ambiguous. The sequence was obtained from a male patient aged 10 to 17 who had a stem cell transplant for acute myeloid leukemia, so the T cells may come from the graft donor. Sequencing used PBMCs, mostly from graft donor cells, obtained 360 days after TCRalphabeta/CD19-depleted stem cell transplant. In DNA, the CDR3 is TGCAGCGTTCTAGGCCCAGGTTTCCTTAAGGTTACAGATACGCAGTATTTT. Its protein is CSVLGPGFLKVTDTQYF.